The clone carrying this T cell receptor (beta chain) was detected only a few times. Antigen specificity is unknown. This sample is drawn from a study of T cell repertoires in cytomegalovirus infection. Study background: As its CMV epitopes, the study selected recently identified HLA-C-restricted and well-studied HLA-B-restricted targets. Both CMV infection and a matching HLA type were indicated by public TCR beta signatures.

Each CDR3 protein gets one entry after TCRdb re-called the reads with MiXCR. The sample has just over 450,000 distinct CDR3 sequences, under 45% seen once. Study-wide results and limits: What dominated the ex vivo response were HLA-C-restricted CMV-specific TCR beta clonotypes.

Between the trimmed V and J ends, which lost 3 bases and 0 bases, there was a span of 9 bases. CDR3 length: 15 residues. The TCR originated in a human donor in good health (CMV status not recorded). Some clones in this sample may be carry-over from other donors' samples. The source material was cultured PBMCs, sampled from culture after CMV antigen stimulation. The chain links TRBV12-3 or TRBV12-4 to TRBJ1-5; tentative D call: TRBD1 (5 bases). CDR3 in DNA: TGTGCCAGCAGTTTCGGGGGTAATAGCAATCAGCCCCAGCATTTT. The encoded protein is CASSFGGNSNQPQHF.